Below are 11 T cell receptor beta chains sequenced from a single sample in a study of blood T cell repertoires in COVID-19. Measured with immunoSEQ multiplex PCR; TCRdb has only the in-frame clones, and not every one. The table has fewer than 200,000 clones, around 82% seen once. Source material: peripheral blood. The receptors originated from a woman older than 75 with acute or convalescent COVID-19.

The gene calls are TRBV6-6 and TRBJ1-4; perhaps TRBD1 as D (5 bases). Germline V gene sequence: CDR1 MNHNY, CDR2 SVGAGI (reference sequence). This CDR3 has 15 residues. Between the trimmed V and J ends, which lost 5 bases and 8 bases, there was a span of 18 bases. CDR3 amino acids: CASSPRGGRFEKLFF. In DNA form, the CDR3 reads TGTGCCAGCAGTCCCCGTGGGGGGAGGTTCGAAAAACTGTTTTTT.

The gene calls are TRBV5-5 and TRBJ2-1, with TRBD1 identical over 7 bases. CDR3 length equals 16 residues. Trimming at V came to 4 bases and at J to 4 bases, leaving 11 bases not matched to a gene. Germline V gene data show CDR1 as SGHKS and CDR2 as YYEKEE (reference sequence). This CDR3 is CASSGYGTDPYNEQFF. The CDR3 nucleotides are TGTGCCAGCAGCGGCTACGGGACAGACCCTTACAATGAGCAGTTCTTC.

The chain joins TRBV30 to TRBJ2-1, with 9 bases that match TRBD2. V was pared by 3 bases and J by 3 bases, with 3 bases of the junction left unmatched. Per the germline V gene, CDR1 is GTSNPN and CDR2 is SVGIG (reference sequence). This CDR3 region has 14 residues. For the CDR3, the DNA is TGTGCCTGGAGGGGTAGCGGGGGCTACAATGAGCAGTTCTTC. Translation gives CAWRGSGGYNEQFF.

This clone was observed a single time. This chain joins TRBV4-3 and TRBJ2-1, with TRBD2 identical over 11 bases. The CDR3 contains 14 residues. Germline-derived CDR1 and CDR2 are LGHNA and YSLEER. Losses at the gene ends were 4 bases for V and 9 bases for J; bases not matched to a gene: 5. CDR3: CASSPTSGSIEQFF. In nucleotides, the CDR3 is TGCGCCAGCAGCCCAACTAGCGGGAGTATTGAGCAGTTCTTC.

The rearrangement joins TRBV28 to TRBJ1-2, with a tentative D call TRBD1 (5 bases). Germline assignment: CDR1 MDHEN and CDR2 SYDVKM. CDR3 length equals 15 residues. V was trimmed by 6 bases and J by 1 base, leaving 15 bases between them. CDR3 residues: CASSHTREGNYGYTF. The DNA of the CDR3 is TGTGCCAGCAGCCACACCAGGGAAGGTAACTATGGCTACACCTTC.

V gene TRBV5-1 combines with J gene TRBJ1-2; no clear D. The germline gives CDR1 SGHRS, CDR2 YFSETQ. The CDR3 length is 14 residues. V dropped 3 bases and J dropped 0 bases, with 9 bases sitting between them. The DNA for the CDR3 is TGCGCCAGCAGCTCAACGACTACTAACTATGGCTACACCTTC. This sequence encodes CASSSTTTNYGYTF. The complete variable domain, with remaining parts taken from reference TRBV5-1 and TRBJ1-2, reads KAGVTQTPRYLIKTRGQQVTLSCSPISGHRSVSWYQQTPGQGLQFLFEYFSETQRNKGNFPGRFSGRQFSNSRSEMNVSTLELGDSALYLCASSSTTTNYGYTFGSGTRLTVV.

The CDR3 here is CASSQEGTGGIDEQFF. The CDR3 DNA is TGCGCCAGCAGCCAAGAAGGGACAGGGGGCATAGATGAGCAGTTCTTC. The rearrangement uses TRBV4-3 and TRBJ2-1; 12 bases line up with TRBD1. The CDR3 loop spans 16 amino acids. Germline V lookup: CDR1 LGHNA, CDR2 YSLEER. V dropped 0 bases and J dropped 8; count of bases not matched to a gene: 5.

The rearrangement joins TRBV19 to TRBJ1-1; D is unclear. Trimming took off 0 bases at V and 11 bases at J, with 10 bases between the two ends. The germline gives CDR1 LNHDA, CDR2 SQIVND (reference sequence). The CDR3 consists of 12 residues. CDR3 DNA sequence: TGTGCCAGTAGTATAGAGGCCCGGGAGGCTTTCTTT. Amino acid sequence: CASSIEAREAFF.

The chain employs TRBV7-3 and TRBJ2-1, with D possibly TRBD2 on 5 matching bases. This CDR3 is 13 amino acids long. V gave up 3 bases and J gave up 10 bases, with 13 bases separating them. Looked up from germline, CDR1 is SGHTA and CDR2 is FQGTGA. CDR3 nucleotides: TGTGCCAGCAGCTTTAGAGGACTCGGAGAGCAGTTCTTC. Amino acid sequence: CASSFRGLGEQFF. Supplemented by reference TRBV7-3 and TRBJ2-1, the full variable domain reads GAGVSQTPSNKVTEKGKYVELRCDPISGHTALYWYRQSLGQGPEFLIYFQGTGAADDSGLPNDRFFAVRPEGSVSTLKIQRTERGDSAVYLCASSFRGLGEQFFGPGTRLTVL.

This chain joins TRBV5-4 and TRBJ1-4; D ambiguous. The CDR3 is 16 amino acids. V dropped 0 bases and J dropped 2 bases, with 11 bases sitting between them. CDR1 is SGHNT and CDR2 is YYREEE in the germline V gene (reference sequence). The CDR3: CASSLEVAATNEKLFF. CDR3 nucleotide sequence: TGTGCCAGCAGCTTGGAGGTGGCAGCGACTAATGAAAAACTGTTTTTT. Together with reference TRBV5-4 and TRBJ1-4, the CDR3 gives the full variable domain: ETGVTQSPTHLIKTRGQQVTLRCSSQSGHNTVSWYQQALGQGPQFIFQYYREEENGRGNFPPRFSGLQFPNYSSELNVNALELDDSALYLCASSLEVAATNEKLFFGSGTQLSVL.

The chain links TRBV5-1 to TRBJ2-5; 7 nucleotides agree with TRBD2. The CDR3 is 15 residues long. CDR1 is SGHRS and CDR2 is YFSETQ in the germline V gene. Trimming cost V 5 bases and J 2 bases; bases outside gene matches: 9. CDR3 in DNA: TGCGCCAGCAGTCCAAATGGGGGAGGGCAAGAGACCCAGTACTTC. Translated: CASSPNGGGQETQYF.